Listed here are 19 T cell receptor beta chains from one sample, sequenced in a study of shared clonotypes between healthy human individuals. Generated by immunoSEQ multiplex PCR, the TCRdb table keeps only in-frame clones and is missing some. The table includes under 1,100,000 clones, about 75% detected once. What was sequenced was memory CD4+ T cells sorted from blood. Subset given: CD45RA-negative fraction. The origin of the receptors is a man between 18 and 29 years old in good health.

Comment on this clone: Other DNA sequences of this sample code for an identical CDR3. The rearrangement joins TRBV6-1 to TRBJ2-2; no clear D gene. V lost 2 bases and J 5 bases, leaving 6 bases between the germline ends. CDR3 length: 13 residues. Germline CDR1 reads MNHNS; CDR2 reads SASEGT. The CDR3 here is CASSEPNTGELFF. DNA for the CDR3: TGTGCCAGCAGTGAACCCAATACCGGGGAGCTGTTTTTT.

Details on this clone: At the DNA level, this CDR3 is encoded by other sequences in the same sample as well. This CDR3 reads CASSGGVGNQPQHF. The CDR3 region has the DNA TGTGCCAGTAGTGGGGGGGTGGGCAATCAGCCCCAGCATTTT. V is TRBV19 and J is TRBJ1-5; D is perhaps TRBD1 (5 bases). This CDR3 comprises 14 residues. Germline lookup yields CDR1 LNHDA and CDR2 SQIVND (reference sequence). Trimming cost V 5 bases and J 2 bases, with 10 bases left between them.

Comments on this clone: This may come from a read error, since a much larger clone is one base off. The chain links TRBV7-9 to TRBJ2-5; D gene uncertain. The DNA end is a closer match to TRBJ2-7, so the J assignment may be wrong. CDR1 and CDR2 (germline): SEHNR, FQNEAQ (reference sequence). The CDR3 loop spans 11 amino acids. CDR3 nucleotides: TGTGCCAGCAGCTCATACTACGAGCAGTACTTC. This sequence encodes CASSSYYEQYF.

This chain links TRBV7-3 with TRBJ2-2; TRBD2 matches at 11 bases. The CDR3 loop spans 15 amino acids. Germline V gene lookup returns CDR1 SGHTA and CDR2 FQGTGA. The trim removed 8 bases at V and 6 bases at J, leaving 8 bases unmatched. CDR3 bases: TGTGCCAGCTCCATAGCGGGGGGGCCCCCCGGGGAGCTGTTTTTT. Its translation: CASSIAGGPPGELFF.

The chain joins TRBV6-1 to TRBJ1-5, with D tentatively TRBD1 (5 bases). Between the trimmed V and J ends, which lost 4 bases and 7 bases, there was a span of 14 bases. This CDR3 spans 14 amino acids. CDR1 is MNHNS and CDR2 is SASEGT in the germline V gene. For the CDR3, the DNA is TGTGCCAGCAGTGGGGGGGGGAACGCGCAGCCCCAGCATTTT. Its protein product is CASSGGGNAQPQHF.

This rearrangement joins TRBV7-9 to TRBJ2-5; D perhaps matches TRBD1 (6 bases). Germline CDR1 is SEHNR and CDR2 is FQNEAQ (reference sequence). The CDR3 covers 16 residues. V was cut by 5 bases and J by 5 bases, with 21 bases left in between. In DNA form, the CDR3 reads TGTGCCAGCAGCCCTCCCGGAGTAACAGGGCGGGAGACCCAGTACTTC. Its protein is CASSPPGVTGRETQYF.

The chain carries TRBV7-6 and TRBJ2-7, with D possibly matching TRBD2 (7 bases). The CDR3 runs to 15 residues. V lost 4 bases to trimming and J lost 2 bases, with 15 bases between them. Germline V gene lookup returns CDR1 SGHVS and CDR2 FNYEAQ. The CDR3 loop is CASSSKTGTTYEQYF. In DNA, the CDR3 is TGTGCCAGCAGCTCTAAAACAGGGACTACCTACGAGCAGTACTTC.

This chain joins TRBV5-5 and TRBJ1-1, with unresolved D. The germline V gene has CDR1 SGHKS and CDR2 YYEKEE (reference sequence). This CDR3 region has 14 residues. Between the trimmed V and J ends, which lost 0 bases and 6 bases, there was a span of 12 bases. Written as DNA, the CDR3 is TGTGCCAGCAGCTTGGGACTGGGAGTGTCTGAAGCTTTCTTT. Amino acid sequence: CASSLGLGVSEAFF.

CDR3 sequence: CASSEGQLSGNTIYF. The CDR3 DNA reads as TGCGCCAGCAGCGAGGGACAGTTATCTGGAAACACCATATATTTT. The V call is TRBV5-1, the J call TRBJ1-3; TRBD1 aligns across 7 bases. Looked up from germline, CDR1 is SGHRS and CDR2 is YFSETQ. The V and J ends lost 4 bases and 1 base, in that order; junction bases with no gene match: 5. The CDR3 has 15 residues.

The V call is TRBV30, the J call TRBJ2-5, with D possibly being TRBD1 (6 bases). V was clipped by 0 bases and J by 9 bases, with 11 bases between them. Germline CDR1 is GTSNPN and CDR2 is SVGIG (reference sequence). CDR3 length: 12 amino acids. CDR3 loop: CAWSVLRTAQYF. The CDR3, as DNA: TGTGCCTGGAGTGTACTTCGGACAGCCCAGTACTTC.

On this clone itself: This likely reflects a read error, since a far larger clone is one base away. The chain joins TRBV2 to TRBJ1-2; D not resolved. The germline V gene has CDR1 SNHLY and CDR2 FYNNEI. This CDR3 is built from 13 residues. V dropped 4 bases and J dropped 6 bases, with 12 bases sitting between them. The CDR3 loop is CASSVTRSHGYTF. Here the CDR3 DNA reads TGTGCCAGCAGTGTAACCAGGAGCCATGGCTACACCTTC.

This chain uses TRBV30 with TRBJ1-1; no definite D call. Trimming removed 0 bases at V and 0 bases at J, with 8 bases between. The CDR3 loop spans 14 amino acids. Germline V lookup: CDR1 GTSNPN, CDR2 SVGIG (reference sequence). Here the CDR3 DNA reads TGTGCCTGGAGTGTAGCGGCGATGAACACTGAAGCTTTCTTT. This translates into CAWSVAAMNTEAFF.

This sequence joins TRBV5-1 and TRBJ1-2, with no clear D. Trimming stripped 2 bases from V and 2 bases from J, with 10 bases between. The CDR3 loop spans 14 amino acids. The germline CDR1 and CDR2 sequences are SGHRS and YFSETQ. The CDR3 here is CASSLTGENYGYTF. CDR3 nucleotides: TGCGCCAGCAGCTTAACCGGGGAGAACTATGGCTACACCTTC.

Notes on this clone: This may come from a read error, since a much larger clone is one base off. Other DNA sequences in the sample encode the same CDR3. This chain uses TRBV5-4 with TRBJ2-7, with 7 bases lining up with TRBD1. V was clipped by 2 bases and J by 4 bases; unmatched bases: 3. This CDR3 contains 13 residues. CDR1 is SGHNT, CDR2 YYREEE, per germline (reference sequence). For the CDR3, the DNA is TGTGCCAGCAGCTTAGACAGGGCGTACGAGCAGTACTTC. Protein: CASSLDRAYEQYF.

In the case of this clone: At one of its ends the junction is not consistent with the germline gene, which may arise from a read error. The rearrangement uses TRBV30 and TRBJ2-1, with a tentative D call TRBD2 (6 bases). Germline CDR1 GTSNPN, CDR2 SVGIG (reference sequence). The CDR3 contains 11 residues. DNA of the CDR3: TGTGCCTCCAAAGGGGCCAGGGAGGCGATCTTC. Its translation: CASKGAREAIF.

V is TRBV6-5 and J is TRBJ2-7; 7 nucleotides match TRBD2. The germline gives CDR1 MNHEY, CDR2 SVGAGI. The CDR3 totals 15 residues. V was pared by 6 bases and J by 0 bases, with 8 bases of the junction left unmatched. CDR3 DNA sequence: TGTGCCAGCAGAGCGGGACTCCTCGCCTCCTACGAGCAGTACTTC. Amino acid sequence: CASRAGLLASYEQYF.

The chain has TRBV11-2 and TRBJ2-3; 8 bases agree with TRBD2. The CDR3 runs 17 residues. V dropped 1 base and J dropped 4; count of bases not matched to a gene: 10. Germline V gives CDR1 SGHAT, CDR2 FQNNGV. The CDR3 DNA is TGTGCCAGCAGCTTAGGGGCTAGCGGGCCCGCAGCAGATACGCAGTATTTT. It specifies CASSLGASGPAADTQYF.

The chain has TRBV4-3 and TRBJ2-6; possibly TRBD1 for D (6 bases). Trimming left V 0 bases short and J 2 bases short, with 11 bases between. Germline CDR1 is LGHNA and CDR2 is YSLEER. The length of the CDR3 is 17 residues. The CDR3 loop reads CASSQDHAGAGANVLTF. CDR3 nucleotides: TGCGCCAGCAGCCAAGATCATGCAGGGGCTGGGGCCAACGTCCTGACTTTC.

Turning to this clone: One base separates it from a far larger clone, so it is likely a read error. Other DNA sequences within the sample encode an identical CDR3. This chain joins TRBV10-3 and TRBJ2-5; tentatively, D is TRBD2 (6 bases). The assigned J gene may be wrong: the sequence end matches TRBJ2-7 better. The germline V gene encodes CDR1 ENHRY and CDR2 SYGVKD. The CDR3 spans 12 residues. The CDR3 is CAISGTNYEQYF. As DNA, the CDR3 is TGTGCCATCAGTGGGACTAACTACGAGCAGTACTTC.